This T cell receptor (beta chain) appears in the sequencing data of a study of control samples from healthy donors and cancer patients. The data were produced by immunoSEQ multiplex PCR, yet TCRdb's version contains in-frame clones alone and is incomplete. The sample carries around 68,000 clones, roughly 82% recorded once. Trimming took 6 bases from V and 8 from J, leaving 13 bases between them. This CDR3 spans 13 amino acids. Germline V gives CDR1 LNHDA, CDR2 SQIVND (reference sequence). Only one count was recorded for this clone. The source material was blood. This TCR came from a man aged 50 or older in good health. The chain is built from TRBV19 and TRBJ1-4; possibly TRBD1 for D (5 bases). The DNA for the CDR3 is TGTGCCAGTAGCGGCAGGGTGGAAGAAAAACTGTTTTTT. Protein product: CASSGRVEEKLFF.